The 26 T cell receptor beta chains given below trace back to one sample, sequenced in a study of CD8 T cells in Susac syndrome. Random hexamers were used to reverse transcribe the RNA input (about 0.5 to 1 ug). In TCRdb, the immunoSEQ multiplex PCR reads were re-called with MiXCR into one record per CDR3 protein. The sample includes 150,000 to 200,000 distinct CDR3 sequences, roughly 92% seen only once; the top ten take approximately 0.11%. Sequenced input: CD4+ T cells from PBMCs. These receptors all stem from a human donor with Susac syndrome.

The J gene is TRBJ1-1, the V gene TRBV14; D is ambiguous. V dropped 0 bases and J dropped 4 bases, with 9 bases sitting between them. Germline V gene data show CDR1 as SGHDN and CDR2 as FVKESK. The CDR3 totals 14 residues. CDR3 amino acids: CASSQDGPVTEAFF. CDR3 coding DNA: TGTGCCAGCAGCCAAGATGGGCCAGTCACTGAAGCTTTCTTT.

This clonotype was detected once. The J gene is TRBJ1-5, the V gene TRBV5-6; D not resolved. In germline, CDR1 is SGHDT, CDR2 YYEEEE. V was shortened by 4 bases and J by 0 bases, with 14 bases between the two germline ends. CDR3 size: 16 residues. The CDR3 coding sequence is TGTGCCAGCAGCGCAACAAGAATTTATAGCAATCAGCCCCAGCATTTT. Protein product: CASSATRIYSNQPQHF.

V and J are TRBV9 and TRBJ2-3; D gene uncertain. The CDR3 length is 14 residues. Trimming left V 0 bases short and J 5 bases short, with 10 bases between. Germline-derived CDR1 and CDR2 are SGDLS and YYNGEE. CDR3 amino acids: CASSVAVVGDTQYF. CDR3 nucleotides: TGTGCCAGCAGCGTAGCTGTTGTAGGAGATACGCAGTATTTT.

V gene TRBV4-3 combines with J gene TRBJ2-3; D call uncertain. The CDR3 is 13 amino acids. V lost 0 bases, J lost 5 bases, and 6 bases lay in between. CDR1 is LGHNA, CDR2 YSLEER, per germline. The CDR3: CASSQDDKDTQYF. As DNA, the CDR3 is TGCGCCAGCAGCCAAGACGATAAAGATACGCAGTATTTT.

The chain uses TRBV7-8 and TRBJ2-2, with a tentative D call TRBD2 (6 bases). The germline V gene encodes CDR1 SGHVS and CDR2 FQNEAQ. The ends were cut back, 3 bases at V and 7 bases at J, with 15 bases in the middle. The CDR3 runs 15 residues. The CDR3 protein is CASSFRWPGDGELFF. CDR3 coding DNA: TGTGCCAGCAGCTTTAGATGGCCGGGGGACGGGGAGCTGTTTTTT.

The chain employs TRBV15 and TRBJ1-5; D not resolved. The CDR3 is 12 residues long. The germline V gene has CDR1 LNHNV and CDR2 YYDKDF (reference sequence). V dropped 0 bases and J dropped 9 bases, with 6 bases sitting between them. CDR3 residues: CATSRDSRPQHF. The CDR3 DNA sequence: TGTGCCACCAGCAGAGATTCGCGGCCCCAGCATTTT.

J is TRBJ2-7 and V is TRBV5-6; the match to TRBD1 covers 7 bases. Looked up from germline, CDR1 is SGHDT and CDR2 is YYEEEE. The CDR3 runs to 14 residues. Trimming at V came to 2 bases and at J to 4 bases, leaving 6 bases not matched to a gene. In DNA form, the CDR3 reads TGTGCCAGCAGCTTAGACAGGGTGGGTTACGAGCAGTACTTC. Translated, it gives CASSLDRVGYEQYF.

This clonotype has only one observation. The V and J genes are TRBV20-1 and TRBJ2-1; 7 bases map to TRBD2. CDR1 is DFQATT and CDR2 is SNEGSKA in the germline V gene (reference sequence). The ends lost 6 bases at V and 5 bases at J; junction bases unmatched: 1. The CDR3 spans 11 residues. Written as DNA, the CDR3 is TGCAGTGCAGGGAGGGACAATGAGCAGTTCTTC. Translating it yields CSAGRDNEQFF.

The chain recombines TRBV3-1 with TRBJ2-3; D might be TRBD1 or TRBD2, each matching 5 bases. The V gene lost 1 base and the J gene lost 4 bases, with 12 bases spanning the gap. Per the germline V gene, CDR1 is LGHDT and CDR2 is YNNKEL (reference sequence). The CDR3 sequence is 15 residues long. The CDR3 is CASSQVGLAPDTQYF. Written as DNA, the CDR3 is TGTGCCAGCAGCCAAGTGGGGCTAGCCCCAGATACGCAGTATTTT.

This rearrangement joins TRBV6-5 to TRBJ1-2; D unresolved. CDR1 is MNHEY and CDR2 is SVGAGI in the germline V gene. CDR3 length equals 15 residues. The V gene lost 6 bases and the J gene lost 6 bases, with 20 bases spanning the gap. CDR3 region: CASRPGSAGLNGYTF. The DNA for the CDR3 is TGTGCCAGCAGGCCCGGGAGTGCGGGGTTGAATGGCTACACCTTC.

CDR3 region: CASSHLPQAKKAGHGYTF. DNA for the CDR3: TGCGCCAGCAGCCACCTCCCCCAGGCCAAAAAAGCGGGCCATGGCTACACCTTC. This chain uses TRBV4-3 with TRBJ1-2; D is uncertain. V lost 3 bases and J 6 bases, leaving 26 bases between the germline ends. CDR1 and CDR2 (germline): LGHNA, YSLEER. The CDR3 runs 18 residues.

V is TRBV3-1 and J is TRBJ2-4, with a possible D match to TRBD2 (5 bases). The CDR3 extends over 13 amino acids. Deletions cut 4 bases from V and 7 bases from J, with 11 bases between. CDR1 and CDR2 (germline): LGHDT, YNNKEL (reference sequence). The CDR3: CASSLGGSNIQYF. The DNA for the CDR3 is TGTGCCAGCAGCCTAGGAGGAAGCAACATTCAGTACTTC.

The chain uses TRBV20-1 and TRBJ1-2, with 7 bases identical to TRBD1. The trim removed 3 bases at V and 4 bases at J, leaving 8 bases unmatched. Germline-derived CDR1 and CDR2 are DFQATT and SNEGSKA (reference sequence). The CDR3 runs 14 residues. CDR3 residues: CSASLQGKSYGYTF. CDR3 nucleotides: TGCAGTGCTAGCCTACAGGGGAAGAGCTATGGCTACACCTTC.

This chain links TRBV5-6 with TRBJ1-2, with D perhaps TRBD1 (6 bases). There are 11 residues in the CDR3. Germline CDR1 SGHDT, CDR2 YYEEEE. V was trimmed by 6 bases and J by 8 bases, leaving 11 bases between them. DNA for the CDR3: TGTGCCAGCACCGACAGGTTCGGCTACACCTTC. Translating it yields CASTDRFGYTF.

This sequence joins TRBV18 and TRBJ2-1; D ambiguous. CDR1 is KGHSH and CDR2 is LQKENI in the germline V gene. Trimming took off 5 bases at V and 7 bases at J, with 12 bases between the two ends. CDR3 length: 13 residues. The CDR3 loop is CASSGVVGNEQFF. CDR3 sequence (DNA): TGTGCCAGCTCAGGTGTAGTAGGGAATGAGCAGTTCTTC.

This chain links TRBV7-2 with TRBJ1-6, with D maybe TRBD1 (5 bases). Trimming removed 5 bases from V and 3 bases from J, with 14 bases in between. The CDR3 runs to 16 residues. Germline loops: CDR1 SGHTA, CDR2 FQGNSA. Here the CDR3 reads CASSRIRGDYNSPLHF. CDR3 bases: TGTGCCAGCAGCCGCATTCGGGGCGACTATAATTCACCCCTCCACTTT.

CDR3 in amino acids: CSAISSLQRGEVTDTQYF. CDR3 nucleotide sequence: TGCAGTGCCATATCTAGCCTCCAGCGGGGGGAGGTCACAGATACGCAGTATTTT. The gene calls are TRBV20-1 and TRBJ2-3; TRBD2 agrees at 9 bases. V trimming: 6 bases; J trimming: 2 bases; junction bases outside the gene matches: 18. Germline V CDR1 and CDR2: DFQATT, SNEGSKA (reference sequence). The length of the CDR3 is 18 residues.

The chain employs TRBV3-1 and TRBJ2-1, with D unresolved. V was cut by 0 bases and J by 7 bases, with 4 bases left in between. The germline gives CDR1 LGHDT, CDR2 YNNKEL (reference sequence). The CDR3 is 12 amino acids. In nucleotides, the CDR3 is TGTGCCAGCAGCCAAGAGGGTAATGAGCAGTTCTTC. It specifies CASSQEGNEQFF.

This clonotype was detected once. J is TRBJ2-5 and V is TRBV7-2, with 7 bases aligning to TRBD2. Per the germline V gene, CDR1 is SGHTA and CDR2 is FQGNSA. There are 15 residues in the CDR3. Unmatched junction bases numbered 8, after V lost 2 bases and J lost 5 bases. CDR3 DNA sequence: TGTGCCAGCAGCTTAAGGTTCGACGGGGGGGAGACCCAGTACTTC. It yields the protein CASSLRFDGGETQYF.

The CDR3 sequence: CASSLESRGRYNEQFF. The CDR3 DNA reads as TGTGCCAGCAGCTTAGAGTCCAGGGGCCGTTACAATGAGCAGTTCTTC. The V call is TRBV11-2, the J call TRBJ2-1; possibly TRBD1 for D (6 bases). Germline values: CDR1 SGHAT, CDR2 FQNNGV. The CDR3 runs 16 residues. Trimming took off 0 bases at V and 4 bases at J, with 13 bases between the two ends.

This sequence joins TRBV7-3 and TRBJ2-5, with TRBD1 matching 8 bases. The CDR3 is 14 residues long. The ends lost 4 bases at V and 5 bases at J; junction bases unmatched: 6. Germline loops: CDR1 SGHTA, CDR2 FQGTGA. The CDR3 DNA follows: TGTGCCAGCAGCTCGACAGGGGTCGGGGAGACCCAGTACTTC. Its protein is CASSSTGVGETQYF.

The chain has TRBV12-3 or TRBV12-4 and TRBJ1-5, with TRBD1 matching over 9 bases. The ends lost 6 bases at V and 9 bases at J; junction bases unmatched: 18. The CDR3 contains 17 residues. The CDR3 sequence is CASSRGASGTGRTPQHF. The DNA for the CDR3 is TGTGCCAGCAGCCGGGGGGCATCCGGGACAGGGAGAACGCCCCAGCATTTT.

The genes are TRBV6-5 and TRBJ2-7, with D possibly being TRBD2 (7 bases). The CDR3 covers 15 residues. Germline-derived CDR1 and CDR2 are MNHEY and SVGAGI. V lost 2 bases, J lost 0 bases, and 11 bases lay in between. The CDR3 bases are TGTGCCAGCAGTTACGGGGGGGCCTCCTCCTACGAGCAGTACTTC. It yields the protein CASSYGGASSYEQYF.

This chain links TRBV3-1 with TRBJ1-1; weak D call: TRBD1 (5 bases). The ends were cut back, 1 base at V and 4 bases at J, with 13 bases in the middle. The CDR3 consists of 15 residues. CDR1 LGHDT and CDR2 YNNKEL come from the germline V gene (reference sequence). The CDR3 region is CASSQGVRGGTEAFF. The DNA for the CDR3 is TGTGCCAGCAGCCAAGGTGTTCGGGGGGGCACTGAAGCTTTCTTT.

The genes are TRBV7-9 and TRBJ1-4; D unclear. CDR1 is SEHNR and CDR2 is FQNEAQ in the germline V gene (reference sequence). CDR3 size: 15 residues. Trimming left V 3 bases short and J 1 base short, with 9 bases between. CDR3 residues: CASSLAGKTNEKLFF. The CDR3 nucleotides read TGTGCCAGCAGCTTGGCGGGGAAAACTAATGAAAAACTGTTTTTT. Supplemented by reference TRBV7-9 and TRBJ1-4, the full variable domain reads DTGVSQNPRHKITKRGQNVTFRCDPISEHNRLYWYRQTLGQGPEFLTYFQNEAQLEKSRLLSDRFSAERPKGSFSTLEIQRTEQGDSAMYLCASSLAGKTNEKLFFGSGTQLSVL.

This clonotype was counted only a few times. The junction departs from the called germline gene at one end, perhaps through a read error. Here the CDR3 reads CASSASGGDTQYF. CDR3 DNA: TGTGCCAGCAGCGCCTCAGGGGGAGATACGCAGTATTTT. The rearrangement uses TRBV5-1 and TRBJ2-3; 7 bases are shared with TRBD1. The germline V gene encodes CDR1 SGHRS and CDR2 YFSETQ. The CDR3 contains 13 residues.